This T cell receptor beta chain was identified during a study of post-analysis software for immune sequencing data. Study-wide findings and caveats: Normalized Chao1 diversity was significantly reduced in patients versus controls. Among four or five TRBV segments more frequent in patients than controls were TRBV5-6, TRBV5-1 and TRBV20-1. Strong co-clustering by F measure was seen for same-batch samples.

Many counts were recorded for this clonotype. The antigen is not known. Germline V gene sequence: CDR1 DFQATT, CDR2 SNEGSKA (reference sequence). J lost 3 bases, V lost 6 bases, and 3 bases had no gene match. The CDR3 is 12 amino acids. Sequencing libraries made from TCR beta cDNA carried unique molecular identifiers. T cells numbering roughly 1 to 10 million yielded 450,000 to 500,000 cDNA molecules. TCRdb used MiXCR to reprocess the PCR reads, holding one entry per CDR3 protein. The sample has around 200,000 distinct CDR3 sequences, 25% to 35% seen once. The chain carries TRBV20-1 and TRBJ1-2; 8 nucleotides line up with TRBD1. The sample comprised blood. This TCR was sampled from a girl aged 2-17 years with multiple sclerosis. The CDR3 nucleotides read TGCAGTGCAGGACAGGGTGACTATGGCTACACCTTC. This encodes CSAGQGDYGYTF.